This TCR beta chain was obtained from a study of blood T cells in healthy people across ages (dated by TCRdb to about 2015). Regarding the study in general: In model experiments, template switching captured roughly one uniquely barcoded TCR beta cDNA molecule for every two T cells. To track age-related changes in TCR beta repertoire diversity, the study relied on deep sequencing normalized with unique cDNA molecular identifiers. Using the same blood draw, the study looked at two additional independent replicas of 1 million unique cDNA reads for two donors, one aged 18 to 30 and the other aged 80 or older. Donors were grouped into four age groups: young (average approximately 15 years), middle-aged (39), aged (approximately 58) and long-lived (less than 85). Donors of different ages were randomly distributed across sequencing lanes to avoid experimental bias. Points the paper makes about the study in general: Estimates of total diversity based on one million sequenced T cells were regarded as lower bounds and as underestimates. Bulk unsorted PBMC profiling prevented conclusive comparison of naive and antigen-experienced compartments. Compared with the aged group, the long-lived group had more naive CD4+ T cells, fewer expanded clones and increased TCR diversity, suggesting age selection. Because donor CMV infection status was unknown, age-related changes in expanded clonotypes were potentially confounded. The percentage of naive T cells measured by flow cytometry correlated strongly with observed TCR beta diversity. As age increased, observed TCR beta diversity per million T cells dropped in a roughly linear way, and a significant reduction was already evident by age roughly 36.

V has 5 bases trimmed and J has 6 bases trimmed; junction bases matching no gene number 7. The germline V gene supplies CDR1 SGHTA and CDR2 FQGNSA. The CDR3 goes from the cysteine to the phenylalanine over 14 residues. The retained sequence is limited to the CDR3, 42 bases, with the frame set at the first base. The donors were 40 or so Caucasian individuals from Russia, aged roughly 6 to 90 years, who were systemically healthy. Ten milliliters of peripheral blood were drawn from each donor into EDTA-treated Vacutainer tubes. Ficoll-Paque density-gradient centrifugation was used to isolate PBMCs, with at least 7 million per sample. Trizol reagent was used to extract total RNA from PBMCs, with at least 5.5 micrograms per sample. Naive CD45RAhigh/CD27high T cell percentages were measured by flow cytometry on a PBMC aliquot from every donor. Library construction relied on 5' RACE. The second PCR ran for roughly 7 to 12 cycles and used a J-beta primer mix along with a sample-barcoded 5' primer. A template-switch 5' adaptor carrying 12 random nucleotides introduced a unique molecular identifier onto each TCR beta cDNA molecule. At least 2.5 million CDR3-containing paired-end reads were obtained from each sample. First-strand cDNA synthesis was performed from all RNA using the Mint cDNA synthesis kit, with priming by a TRBC-specific oligonucleotide. Following uracil-DNA glycosylase treatment, all cDNA underwent a first 18-cycle PCR with the universal primers M1SS and BC2_uni_R. On the study's bioinformatics: For normalization, 1 million high-quality reads, each with a distinct molecular identifier, were randomly selected from each sample. Instead of being binned into consensus sequences, reads with shared molecular identifiers were discarded. CDR3 identification, clonotype clustering and error correction used MiTCR with a Q25 quality threshold and the strictest error-elimination algorithm. A nonparametric unseen species model with Euler transformation was used to estimate lower-bound total TCR beta diversity. TCRdb took the public reads, trimmed them with fastp at Q25, ran MiXCR for clone calling and kept in-frame beta chains. Each entry is one CDR3 protein sequence, shown with its most common DNA and genes. In this record, the V and J calls reflect TCRdb's handling and not the investigators' own analysis. The sample table records some 1.8 million distinct CDR3 sequences; roughly two fifths of these occur just once. The ten largest clones take up more than 20% of the sample.

As for this clonotype: Its antigen is currently not known. Within one base of it there is no much larger clone, and no base qualities were kept.

The chain couples TRBV7-2 to TRBJ2-3; 8 bases in between match TRBD2. The TCR originated in a human donor in good health. Sequenced: blood. The CDR3 has the sequence CASSTRRGVDTQYF. The DNA sequence is as follows: TGTGCCAGCAGCACCAGGCGGGGGGTGGATACGCAGTATTTT.